A selection of T cell receptor beta chains follows, all from one sample in a study of T cell repertoires in cytomegalovirus infection. TCRdb fed the reads into MiXCR, producing one record per CDR3 protein. The table lists more than 140,000 distinct CDR3 sequences, roughly 6.5% of them singletons, with approximately 19% in the top ten. Sequenced: PBMCs. The receptors stem from a human donor in good health (CMV status not recorded). Some clones in this sample may be carry-over from other donors' samples. CDR3s include the opening cysteine and the closing phenylalanine or tryptophan. The D gene is left open where the match is weak. Clone size is shown for a subset of rows, as once, few, many or a class of expanded clone.

J gene: TRBJ1-2
D gene: TRBD1
V gene: TRBV4-2
clone size: .
CDR3 protein: CASSQPGQVYGYTF
CDR3 DNA: TGTGCCAGCAGCCAACCCGGACAGGTTTATGGCTACACCTTC

J gene: TRBJ2-6
D gene: TRBD2
V gene: TRBV20-1
clone size: few
CDR3 protein: CSARDSGGSGANVLTF
CDR3 DNA: TGCAGTGCTAGAGATAGCGGGGGCTCTGGGGCCAACGTCCTGACTTTC

J gene: TRBJ1-1
D gene: .
V gene: TRBV5-6
clone size: many
CDR3 protein: CASSPGGVFNTEAFF
CDR3 DNA: TGTGCCAGCAGCCCTGGGGGGGTCTTTAACACTGAAGCTTTCTTT

J gene: TRBJ2-1
D gene: .
V gene: TRBV2
clone size: many
CDR3 protein: CASGMARNEQFF
CDR3 DNA: TGTGCCAGCGGGATGGCCCGCAATGAGCAGTTCTTC

J gene: TRBJ1-5
D gene: .
V gene: TRBV28
clone size: many
CDR3 protein: CASSPWTANQPQHF
CDR3 DNA: TGTGCCAGCAGTCCGTGGACAGCTAATCAGCCCCAGCATTTT

J gene: TRBJ2-7
D gene: .
V gene: TRBV10-3
clone size: many
CDR3 protein: CAIRDGAYEQYF
CDR3 DNA: TGTGCCATAAGGGACGGAGCCTACGAGCAGTACTTC

J gene: TRBJ1-2
D gene: .
V gene: TRBV7-6
clone size: many
CDR3 protein: CASSLGGRTASLYGYTF
CDR3 DNA: TGTGCCAGCAGCTTAGGTGGCAGGACTGCTTCTCTCTATGGCTACACCTTC

J gene: TRBJ2-5
D gene: .
V gene: TRBV27
clone size: many
CDR3 protein: CASSFFRGDQETQYF
CDR3 DNA: TGTGCCAGCAGTTTCTTCAGGGGGGACCAAGAGACCCAGTACTTC

J gene: TRBJ2-6
D gene: .
V gene: TRBV7-3
clone size: many
CDR3 protein: CASSPLTGYSGANVLTF
CDR3 DNA: TGTGCCAGCAGCCCCCTGACAGGATACTCTGGGGCCAACGTCCTGACTTTC

J gene: TRBJ2-3
D gene: .
V gene: TRBV7-9
clone size: .
CDR3 protein: CASSPVADTQYF
CDR3 DNA: TGTGCCAGCAGCCCAGTGGCAGATACGCAGTATTTT

J gene: TRBJ2-7
D gene: TRBD1
V gene: TRBV5-6
clone size: many
CDR3 protein: CASSSRDRVVYEQYF
CDR3 DNA: TGTGCCAGCAGCAGCCGGGACAGGGTTGTGTACGAGCAGTACTTC

J gene: TRBJ2-7
D gene: .
V gene: TRBV7-9
clone size: .
CDR3 protein: CASSLGGWTQRIYEQYF
CDR3 DNA: TGTGCCAGCAGCTTAGGCGGCTGGACTCAGCGGATCTACGAGCAGTACTTC

J gene: TRBJ2-7
D gene: .
V gene: TRBV28
clone size: many
CDR3 protein: CASSIHILSSYEQYF
CDR3 DNA: TGTGCCAGCAGTATTCATATACTTAGCTCCTACGAGCAGTACTTC

J gene: TRBJ2-7
D gene: .
V gene: TRBV19
clone size: few
CDR3 protein: CASKSGTEYDGQYF
CDR3 DNA: TGTGCCAGTAAAAGTGGGACCGAGTACGACGGGCAGTACTTC

J gene: TRBJ2-7
D gene: .
V gene: TRBV6-1
clone size: many
CDR3 protein: CASSEGGYEQYF
CDR3 DNA: TGTGCCAGCAGTGAAGGGGGTTACGAGCAGTACTTC

J gene: TRBJ1-1
D gene: TRBD1
V gene: TRBV6-1
clone size: many
CDR3 protein: CASGRSGGNTEAFF
CDR3 DNA: TGTGCCAGCGGGCGATCAGGGGGGAACACTGAAGCTTTCTTT

J gene: TRBJ1-5
D gene: TRBD1
V gene: TRBV7-9
clone size: few
CDR3 protein: CASSSTGGMEPQHF
CDR3 DNA: TGTGCCAGCAGCTCCACAGGGGGCATGGAGCCCCAGCATTTT

J gene: TRBJ1-6
D gene: .
V gene: TRBV7-8
clone size: few
CDR3 protein: CASSWDINSPLHF
CDR3 DNA: TGTGCCAGCAGCTGGGATATCAATTCACCCCTCCACTTT

J gene: TRBJ1-3
D gene: .
V gene: TRBV12-3/TRBV12-4
clone size: .
CDR3 protein: CASSPSGDRAGNTIYF
CDR3 DNA: TGTGCCAGCAGCCCATCAGGGGACCGAGCTGGAAACACCATATATTTT

J gene: TRBJ1-2
D gene: .
V gene: TRBV7-3
clone size: .
CDR3 protein: CSSSYDGRDLSYTF
CDR3 DNA: TGTTCCAGCAGCTACGATGGCAGGGACTTGAGCTACACCTTC

J gene: TRBJ1-1
D gene: TRBD1
V gene: TRBV10-3
clone size: few
CDR3 protein: CAISETGGNTEAFF
CDR3 DNA: TGTGCCATCAGTGAGACAGGGGGAAACACTGAAGCTTTCTTT

J gene: TRBJ2-4
D gene: .
V gene: TRBV6-2/TRBV6-3
clone size: many
CDR3 protein: CASSYSIRANIQYF
CDR3 DNA: TGTGCCAGCAGTTACTCGATCCGGGCAAACATTCAGTACTTC

J gene: TRBJ1-5
D gene: .
V gene: TRBV19
clone size: .
CDR3 protein: CASSILPPGQLQHF
CDR3 DNA: TGTGCCAGTAGTATTCTTCCCCCGGGACAACTCCAGCATTTT

J gene: TRBJ1-3
D gene: .
V gene: TRBV14
clone size: many
CDR3 protein: CASSFDTRNRNTIYF
CDR3 DNA: TGTGCCAGCAGCTTTGACACCCGGAACCGAAACACCATATATTTT

J gene: TRBJ1-2
D gene: TRBD1
V gene: TRBV5-4
clone size: few
CDR3 protein: CANSPGGQLLNYGYTF
CDR3 DNA: TGTGCCAACAGCCCCGGGGGACAGCTTCTTAACTATGGCTACACCTTC

J gene: TRBJ2-6
D gene: .
V gene: TRBV7-2
clone size: many
CDR3 protein: CASSTAPGANVLTF
CDR3 DNA: TGTGCCAGCAGCACAGCTCCTGGGGCCAACGTCCTGACTTTC

J gene: TRBJ1-1
D gene: .
V gene: TRBV4-1
clone size: .
CDR3 protein: CASSHASRGSHLMNTEAFF
CDR3 DNA: TGCGCCAGCAGCCATGCCTCTAGAGGGTCCCACCTAATGAACACTGAAGCTTTCTTT

J gene: TRBJ1-2
D gene: TRBD1
V gene: TRBV2
clone size: few
CDR3 protein: CASKGAGGNYGYTF
CDR3 DNA: TGTGCCAGCAAGGGAGCAGGGGGCAACTATGGCTACACCTTC

J gene: TRBJ2-5
D gene: .
V gene: TRBV7-6
clone size: many
CDR3 protein: CASSLASQSTQYF
CDR3 DNA: TGTGCCAGCAGCTTAGCCAGCCAAAGCACCCAGTACTTC

J gene: TRBJ2-5
D gene: .
V gene: TRBV7-2
clone size: many
CDR3 protein: CASSLGLHQETQYF
CDR3 DNA: TGTGCCAGCAGCTTAGGACTTCACCAAGAGACCCAGTACTTC

J gene: TRBJ2-5
D gene: .
V gene: TRBV20-1
clone size: many
CDR3 protein: CSARDTGVRETQYF
CDR3 DNA: TGCAGTGCTAGAGATACGGGGGTGAGAGAGACCCAGTACTTC

J gene: TRBJ1-1
D gene: .
V gene: TRBV5-4
clone size: many
CDR3 protein: CASSWGQSSDEAFF
CDR3 DNA: TGTGCCAGCAGCTGGGGCCAGTCGTCCGATGAAGCTTTCTTT

J gene: TRBJ1-1
D gene: .
V gene: TRBV18
clone size: many
CDR3 protein: CASSPTRAEAFF
CDR3 DNA: TGTGCCAGCTCACCAACGAGGGCTGAAGCTTTCTTT

J gene: TRBJ2-1
D gene: TRBD1
V gene: TRBV19
clone size: many
CDR3 protein: CASSFRDRGSYNEQFF
CDR3 DNA: TGTGCCAGTAGTTTTCGGGACAGGGGCTCCTACAATGAGCAGTTCTTC

J gene: TRBJ1-2
D gene: .
V gene: TRBV7-2
clone size: many
CDR3 protein: CASSLAKQGLINGYTF
CDR3 DNA: TGTGCCAGCAGCTTAGCAAAACAGGGACTGATCAATGGCTACACCTTC

J gene: TRBJ2-1
D gene: TRBD2
V gene: TRBV7-9
clone size: many
CDR3 protein: CASSFRTSGRNEQFF
CDR3 DNA: TGTGCCAGCAGCTTTCGGACTAGCGGGAGAAATGAGCAGTTCTTC

J gene: TRBJ2-7
D gene: TRBD2
V gene: TRBV6-2/TRBV6-3
clone size: many
CDR3 protein: CASSYFSTRLAREQYF
CDR3 DNA: TGTGCCAGCAGTTACTTCTCCACAAGACTAGCGAGGGAGCAGTACTTC

J gene: TRBJ1-6
D gene: TRBD1
V gene: TRBV28
clone size: many
CDR3 protein: CASIASGQDNSPLHF
CDR3 DNA: TGTGCCAGCATCGCTTCCGGACAGGACAATTCACCCCTCCACTTT

J gene: TRBJ1-1
D gene: .
V gene: TRBV14
clone size: .
CDR3 protein: CASSQDRVYTEAFF
CDR3 DNA: TGTGCCAGCAGCCAAGACAGGGTGTACACTGAAGCTTTCTTT

J gene: TRBJ2-7
D gene: .
V gene: TRBV5-1
clone size: many
CDR3 protein: CASSPLAGQREQYF
CDR3 DNA: TGCGCCAGCAGCCCCCTTGCCGGACAGCGCGAACAGTACTTC

J gene: TRBJ2-3
D gene: TRBD2
V gene: TRBV5-1
clone size: few
CDR3 protein: CASSLARLAGGTDTQYF
CDR3 DNA: TGCGCCAGCAGCTTGGCTCGACTAGCGGGGGGCACAGATACGCAGTATTTT

J gene: TRBJ1-1
D gene: .
V gene: TRBV20-1
clone size: .
CDR3 protein: CSAGRPRNTEAFF
CDR3 DNA: TGCAGTGCCGGGCGGCCCAGGAACACTGAAGCTTTCTTT

J gene: TRBJ2-5
D gene: TRBD1
V gene: TRBV7-2
clone size: many
CDR3 protein: CASSSGTGYETQYF
CDR3 DNA: TGTGCCAGCAGCTCCGGGACAGGGTATGAGACCCAGTACTTC

J gene: TRBJ1-1
D gene: .
V gene: TRBV4-3
clone size: .
CDR3 protein: CASAFSGITEAFF
CDR3 DNA: TGCGCCAGCGCCTTCTCAGGGATAACTGAAGCTTTCTTT

J gene: TRBJ1-5
D gene: TRBD1
V gene: TRBV12-3/TRBV12-4
clone size: many
CDR3 protein: CASSLTGQGGYSNQPQHF
CDR3 DNA: TGTGCCAGCAGTCTCACAGGACAGGGCGGGTATAGCAATCAGCCCCAGCATTTT

J gene: TRBJ2-1
D gene: .
V gene: TRBV28
clone size: many
CDR3 protein: CASSLWDNEQFF
CDR3 DNA: TGTGCCAGCAGTTTATGGGACAATGAGCAGTTCTTC

J gene: TRBJ2-2
D gene: .
V gene: TRBV5-6
clone size: many
CDR3 protein: CASSLILTGANTGELFF
CDR3 DNA: TGTGCCAGCAGCTTGATTCTGACAGGAGCGAACACCGGGGAGCTGTTTTTT

J gene: TRBJ1-3
D gene: .
V gene: TRBV29-1
clone size: .
CDR3 protein: CNPRGRRAGNTIYF
CDR3 DNA: TGCAACCCCCGGGGCCGTCGGGCTGGAAACACCATATATTTT

J gene: TRBJ1-5
D gene: .
V gene: TRBV7-9
clone size: .
CDR3 protein: CASSLGGTQGLSWNQPQHF
CDR3 DNA: TGTGCCAGCAGCTTAGGCGGGACTCAGGGACTCTCTTGGAATCAGCCCCAGCATTTT

J gene: TRBJ2-7
D gene: .
V gene: TRBV12-3/TRBV12-4
clone size: many
CDR3 protein: CASSPYQGGYEQYF
CDR3 DNA: TGTGCCAGCAGTCCCTACCAGGGGGGCTACGAGCAGTACTTC

J gene: TRBJ2-7
D gene: TRBD1
V gene: TRBV7-9
clone size: many
CDR3 protein: CASDGGQGRSYEQYF
CDR3 DNA: TGTGCCAGCGATGGGGGACAGGGGAGATCCTACGAGCAGTACTTC

J gene: TRBJ2-1
D gene: TRBD1
V gene: TRBV18
clone size: .
CDR3 protein: CASSDGTGINEQFF
CDR3 DNA: TGTGCCAGCTCAGATGGGACAGGGATCAATGAGCAGTTCTTC

J gene: TRBJ1-5
D gene: .
V gene: TRBV12-3/TRBV12-4
clone size: many
CDR3 protein: CATSQFSNQPQHF
CDR3 DNA: TGTGCCACGTCCCAGTTTAGCAATCAGCCCCAGCATTTT

J gene: TRBJ1-5
D gene: TRBD1
V gene: TRBV7-2
clone size: many
CDR3 protein: CASSPARGQGNQPQHF
CDR3 DNA: TGTGCCAGCAGCCCAGCGAGGGGACAGGGCAATCAGCCCCAGCATTTT

J gene: TRBJ1-5
D gene: .
V gene: TRBV6-8
clone size: few
CDR3 protein: CASSPGFGNQPQHF
CDR3 DNA: TGTGCCAGCAGCCCGGGCTTTGGTAATCAGCCCCAGCATTTT

J gene: TRBJ1-1
D gene: .
V gene: TRBV12-3/TRBV12-4
clone size: many
CDR3 protein: CASSFLRDTEAFF
CDR3 DNA: TGTGCCAGCAGTTTTTTAAGGGACACTGAAGCTTTCTTT

J gene: TRBJ1-2
D gene: .
V gene: TRBV7-9
clone size: many
CDR3 protein: CASSLERAGGYTF
CDR3 DNA: TGTGCCAGCAGCTTAGAGCGGGCAGGAGGCTACACCTTC